This entry describes one TCR beta chain. No antigen is known for it. V was cut by 7 bases and J by 1 base, with 15 bases left in between. CDR3 length: 15 amino acids. Per the germline V gene, CDR1 is SNHLY and CDR2 is FYNNEI. Everyone who donated was a healthy Caucasian. This sample stems from a study of identical twins. TCRdb used MiXCR to reprocess the 5' RACE reads, holding one entry per CDR3 protein. The sample lists hundreds of thousands of distinct CDR3 sequences; approximately 13% were seen once. Findings and caveats of the study: Out-of-frame alpha sequences shared between twins exhibited an excess of low generation probability. Modelling approaches yielded underestimates of out-of-frame TCR alpha sharing between monozygotic twins.

The same data also contributed to another study, on yellow fever vaccine responses in identical twins.

Sequencing input: CD8+ T cells sorted from blood. The V and J genes are TRBV2 and TRBJ2-3; D gene unclear. The sequence derives from a woman younger than 30 in good health. CDR3 sequence (DNA): TGTGCCAGCACTGACTGGGCCTACCGCACAGATACGCAGTATTTT. Amino acids: CASTDWAYRTDTQYF. Drawing the rest from reference TRBV2 and TRBJ2-3, the complete variable domain is EPEVTQTPSHQVTQMGQEVILRCVPISNHLYFYWYRQILGQKVEFLVSFYNNEISEKSEIFDDQFSVERPDGSNFTLKIRSTKLEDSAMYFCASTDWAYRTDTQYFGPGTRLTVL.